The rows below give T cell receptor beta chains drawn from one sample of a study of blood T cell repertoires in COVID-19. Produced via immunoSEQ multiplex PCR; TCRdb's table is partial and in-frame only. The sample includes 170,000 or so clones, 84% of them seen just once. The source material was peripheral blood. The receptors come from a young man with active or convalescent COVID-19. The CDR3 runs from the conserved cysteine through the conserved F or W. Fields, in order: CDR3 length, V gene, clone size, D gene, J gene, CDR3 DNA, CDR3 protein. D genes are given only for firm matches. Only part of the rows carry a size: once, few, many, or a class if the clone is expanded.

CDR3 length: 15; V gene: TRBV18; clone size: once; D gene: -; J gene: TRBJ1-6; CDR3 DNA: TGTGCCAGCTCACCAGAGGGTCAAAGGGACACACCCCTCCACTTT; CDR3 protein: CASSPEGQRDTPLHF
CDR3 length: 16; V gene: TRBV11-1; clone size: -; D gene: TRBD2; J gene: TRBJ2-1; CDR3 DNA: TGTGCCAGCAGCCGTCCTCGCGGGAGTGCGAAGAATGAGCAGTTCTTC; CDR3 protein: CASSRPRGSAKNEQFF
CDR3 length: 14; V gene: TRBV7-3; clone size: -; D gene: TRBD2; J gene: TRBJ2-3; CDR3 DNA: TGTGCCAGCAGCTCACTAGCGGGAACAGATACGCAGTATTTT; CDR3 protein: CASSSLAGTDTQYF
CDR3 length: 11; V gene: TRBV7-8; clone size: -; D gene: -; J gene: TRBJ2-7; CDR3 DNA: TGTGCCAGCAGTTACTCGTCCGAGCAGTACTTC; CDR3 protein: CASSYSSEQYF
CDR3 length: 14; V gene: TRBV6-2/TRBV6-3; clone size: -; D gene: -; J gene: TRBJ1-5; CDR3 DNA: TGTGCCAGCAGTTACCTCGGGGGAAACCAGCCCCAGCATTTT; CDR3 protein: CASSYLGGNQPQHF
CDR3 length: 14; V gene: TRBV28; clone size: -; D gene: -; J gene: TRBJ2-1; CDR3 DNA: TGTGCCAGCTTAACAGGGAGCTCCTACAATGAGCAGTTCTTC; CDR3 protein: CASLTGSSYNEQFF
CDR3 length: 15; V gene: TRBV6-4; clone size: -; D gene: TRBD1; J gene: TRBJ2-3; CDR3 DNA: TGTGCCAGCAGTAAGGGGACAGCTAGCACAGATACGCAGTATTTT; CDR3 protein: CASSKGTASTDTQYF
CDR3 length: 15; V gene: TRBV5-6; clone size: -; D gene: -; J gene: TRBJ2-1; CDR3 DNA: TGTGCCAGCAGTTCTGGGGGGAGCTCCTACAATGAGCAGTTCTTC; CDR3 protein: CASSSGGSSYNEQFF
CDR3 length: 17; V gene: TRBV6-2/TRBV6-3; clone size: -; D gene: TRBD2; J gene: TRBJ2-1; CDR3 DNA: TGTGCCAGCAGCGGACTAGCGGGAGAGCCCTCCTACAATGAGCAGTTCTTC; CDR3 protein: CASSGLAGEPSYNEQFF
CDR3 length: 10; V gene: TRBV2; clone size: -; D gene: -; J gene: TRBJ1-2; CDR3 DNA: TGTGCCAGCAGCGTCTATGGCTACACCTTC; CDR3 protein: CASSVYGYTF
CDR3 length: 14; V gene: TRBV25-1; clone size: -; D gene: -; J gene: TRBJ2-3; CDR3 DNA: TGTGCCAGCAAGAGGGGACTTAGCACAGATACGCAGTATTTT; CDR3 protein: CASKRGLSTDTQYF
CDR3 length: 14; V gene: TRBV11-2; clone size: -; D gene: -; J gene: TRBJ1-3; CDR3 DNA: TGTGCCAGCAGCTTAACAGGGAATGGAAACACCATATATTTT; CDR3 protein: CASSLTGNGNTIYF
CDR3 length: 16; V gene: TRBV27; clone size: once; D gene: TRBD1; J gene: TRBJ2-3; CDR3 DNA: TGTGCCAGCAGTAGCCGGACAGGGGATATCACAGATACGCAGTATTTT; CDR3 protein: CASSSRTGDITDTQYF
CDR3 length: 13; V gene: TRBV19; clone size: -; D gene: TRBD1; J gene: TRBJ1-4; CDR3 DNA: TGTGCCAGTAGTGCGGACAGGGTTGAAAAACTGTTTTTT; CDR3 protein: CASSADRVEKLFF
CDR3 length: 18; V gene: TRBV7-2; clone size: -; D gene: TRBD1; J gene: TRBJ2-2; CDR3 DNA: TGTGCCAGCAGCTTTAATATTAGACAGGGGGCTAGGACCGGGGAGCTGTTTTTT; CDR3 protein: CASSFNIRQGARTGELFF
CDR3 length: 15; V gene: TRBV4-1; clone size: -; D gene: -; J gene: TRBJ1-2; CDR3 DNA: TGCGCCAGCAGCCAAGAATCACACAGGGACTATGGCTACACCTTC; CDR3 protein: CASSQESHRDYGYTF